The subject of this entry is one TCR beta chain. It has no known antigen specificity. Nothing much larger sits one base from this clone, and base qualities are not available. At diagnosis, tumor, uninvolved tumor-adjacent lung and peripheral blood were collected and then preserved as a mix of FFPE and fresh-frozen material. For TCR repertoire profiling, the blood samples were analyzed as peripheral blood mononuclear cells. CDR1 and CDR2, per the germline V gene (reference sequence), are MNHEY and SMNVEV. The CDR3 runs 15 residues from the cysteine to the phenylalanine. Only CDR3 DNA is held: 45 bases, read in frame from base 1. Trimming at the junction amounts to 5 bases on V and 2 bases on J, and the germline ends lie 12 bases apart. TCR beta CDR3 regions were sequenced from DNA using the immunoSEQ Assay. On the study's bioinformatics: T cell density was computed as TCR beta template counts normalized to usable DNA estimated by amplifying housekeeping genes. Richness was estimated with the preseqR package, extrapolating to 400,000 templates for PBMC samples and 120,000 templates for tissue samples. Clonality was taken to be one minus Pielou's evenness. Tissue-enriched TCRs were identified through differential abundance testing performed on productive amino-acid clonotypes, with a minimum total count of 5 and an alpha of 0.1. The Jaccard Index and the Morisita Overlap Index were used to measure repertoire overlap between compartments. TCR beta CDR3s were clustered by GLIPH together with public tetramer-defined viral CDR3s, and at least three viral sequences plus V-gene enrichment were required for viral motifs. TCRdb's version of the immuneACCESS table is confined to in-frame rearrangements and falls short of the full clone set. An unresolved V gene accounts for under half of the shortfall where checked; the remainder is of unknown origin. That table is the source of V, J and clone size, and D and trimming were worked out from the DNA. Here the sample has about 41,000 clones; roughly 83% occur a single time. The leading ten clones occupy 7.5% to 8% of the sample.

These data come from a study of T cells in localized non-small cell lung cancer (dated by TCRdb to the early 2020s). In terms of the full investigation: The study examined T cell repertoires in 200 to 300 patients with early-stage NSCLC and compared tumors with uninvolved tumor-adjacent lungs. The cohort consisted of approximately 240 treatment-naive NSCLC patients whose localized lung tumors had been resected. The mean age of the NSCLC patients was under 70 years, with about 130 men and around 99 women.

General conclusions and limits of the study: Since the design was exploratory, TCR variables were selected using unadjusted p-values with no false-discovery rate correction. Because multi-region tumor sequencing was not done, intratumor heterogeneity could not be ruled out. Longer overall survival was associated with higher blood T cell density, whereas shorter survival was associated with higher adjacent-lung clonality. Uninvolved tumor-adjacent lung showed the highest T cell clonality, higher than tumor, which suggests more focused antigenic responses in the uninvolved tumor-adjacent lung. A median of 57 of the top 100 tumor clones were detected in paired uninvolved adjacent lung, and around 30 of these tumor clones were also found among the top 100 clones of the paired uninvolved adjacent lung.

The sequence was obtained from a man aged 35 to 69 with stage II lung adenocarcinoma. Rearrangement joined TRBV27 to TRBJ2-2; perhaps TRBD2 is the D gene, with 5 bases matching. The starting material was PBMCs, obtained before any cancer treatment. The nucleotides read TGTGCCAGCAGTGCCCGACTAACAAACACCGGGGAGCTGTTTTTT. Translated, this is CASSARLTNTGELFF.